This TCR beta chain originates from a study of blood T cell repertoires in COVID-19. Assay: immunoSEQ multiplex PCR; the TCRdb copy retains only in-frame clones and omits some. The data hold under 450,000 clones, with 70% to 85% observed a single time. This clone appeared a single time. Other DNA sequences in this specimen translate into the identical CDR3. The germline V gene encodes CDR1 SEHNR and CDR2 FQNEAQ (reference sequence). J lost 2 bases, V lost 5 bases, and 5 bases had no gene match. The CDR3 length is 14 residues. The TCR comes from a human donor with acute or convalescent COVID-19. The donor label of this sample is uncertain. The chain employs TRBV7-9 and TRBJ1-1; TRBD1 matches at 7 bases. The sample comprised peripheral blood. The CDR3 nucleotides are TGTGCCAGCAGCCGGGGACAGACTAACACTGAAGCTTTCTTT. Protein sequence: CASSRGQTNTEAFF.